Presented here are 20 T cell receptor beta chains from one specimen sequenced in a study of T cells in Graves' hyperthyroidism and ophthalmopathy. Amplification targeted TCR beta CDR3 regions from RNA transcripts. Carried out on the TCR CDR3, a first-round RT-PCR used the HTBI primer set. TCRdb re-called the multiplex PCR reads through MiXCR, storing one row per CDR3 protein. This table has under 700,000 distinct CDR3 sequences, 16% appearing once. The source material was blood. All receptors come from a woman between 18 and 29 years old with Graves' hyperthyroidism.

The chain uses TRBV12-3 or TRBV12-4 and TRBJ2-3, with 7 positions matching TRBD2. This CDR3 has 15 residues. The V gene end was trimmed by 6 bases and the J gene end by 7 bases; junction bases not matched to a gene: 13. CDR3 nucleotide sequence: TGTGCCAGCAGACTCCTAGCGGAAGCGGGGAATACGCAGTATTTT. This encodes CASRLLAEAGNTQYF.

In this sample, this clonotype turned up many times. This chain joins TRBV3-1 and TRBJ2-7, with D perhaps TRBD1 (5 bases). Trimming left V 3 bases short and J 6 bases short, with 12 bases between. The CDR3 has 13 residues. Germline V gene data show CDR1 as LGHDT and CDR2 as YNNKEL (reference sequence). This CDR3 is CASSQTGQSEQYF. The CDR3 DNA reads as TGTGCCAGCAGCCAGACCGGACAATCCGAGCAGTACTTC.

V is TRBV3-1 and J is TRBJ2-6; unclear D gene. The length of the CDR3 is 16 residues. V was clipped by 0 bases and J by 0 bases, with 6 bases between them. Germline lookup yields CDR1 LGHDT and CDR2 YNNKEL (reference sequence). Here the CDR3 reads CASSQEWDSGANVLTF. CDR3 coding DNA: TGTGCCAGCAGCCAAGAATGGGACTCTGGGGCCAACGTCCTGACTTTC.

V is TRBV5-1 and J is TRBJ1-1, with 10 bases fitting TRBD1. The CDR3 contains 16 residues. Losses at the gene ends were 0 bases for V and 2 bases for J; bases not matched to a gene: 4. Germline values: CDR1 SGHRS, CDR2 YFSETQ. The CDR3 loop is CASSLGRDRGNTEAFF. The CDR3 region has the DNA TGCGCCAGCAGCTTGGGTCGGGACAGGGGAAACACTGAAGCTTTCTTT.

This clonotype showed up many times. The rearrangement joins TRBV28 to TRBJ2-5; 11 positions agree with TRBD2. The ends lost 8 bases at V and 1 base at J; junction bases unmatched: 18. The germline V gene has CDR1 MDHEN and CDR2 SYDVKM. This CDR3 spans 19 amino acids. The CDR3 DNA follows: TGTGCCAGCGGCCCGCTAGGACTAGCGGGCGGAATACGCCAAGAGACCCAGTACTTC. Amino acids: CASGPLGLAGGIRQETQYF. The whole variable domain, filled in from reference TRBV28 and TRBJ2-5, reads DVKVTQSSRYLVKRTGEKVFLECVQDMDHENMFWYRQDPGLGLRLIYFSYDVKMKEKGDIPEGYSVSREKKERFSLILESASTNQTSMYLCASGPLGLAGGIRQETQYFGPGTRLLVL.

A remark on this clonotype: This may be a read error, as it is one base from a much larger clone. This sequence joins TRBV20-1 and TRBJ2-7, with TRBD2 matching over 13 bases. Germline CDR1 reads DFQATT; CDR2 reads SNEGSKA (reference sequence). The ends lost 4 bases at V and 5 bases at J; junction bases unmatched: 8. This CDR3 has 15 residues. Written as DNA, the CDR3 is TGCAGTGCTACGGGGACTAGCGGGGCCGGCCACGAGCAGTACTTC. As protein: CSATGTSGAGHEQYF.

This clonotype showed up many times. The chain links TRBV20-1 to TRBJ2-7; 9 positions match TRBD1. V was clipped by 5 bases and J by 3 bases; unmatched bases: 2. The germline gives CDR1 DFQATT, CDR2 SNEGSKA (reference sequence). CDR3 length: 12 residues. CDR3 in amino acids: CSAGQGYYEQYF. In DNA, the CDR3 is TGCAGTGCTGGACAGGGGTACTACGAGCAGTACTTC.

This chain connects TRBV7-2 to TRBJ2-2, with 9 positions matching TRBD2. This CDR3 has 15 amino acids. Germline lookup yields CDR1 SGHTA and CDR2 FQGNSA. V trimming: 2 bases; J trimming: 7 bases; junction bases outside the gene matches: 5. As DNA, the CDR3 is TGTGCCAGCAGCTTAACGGGACTAGCTATCGGGGAGCTGTTTTTT. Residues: CASSLTGLAIGELFF.

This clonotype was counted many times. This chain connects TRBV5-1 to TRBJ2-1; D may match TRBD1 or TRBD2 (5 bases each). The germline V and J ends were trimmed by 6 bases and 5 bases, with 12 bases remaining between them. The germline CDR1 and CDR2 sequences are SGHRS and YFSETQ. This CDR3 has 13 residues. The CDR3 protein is CASNRDGNNEQFF. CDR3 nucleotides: TGCGCCAGCAATAGGGACGGAAACAATGAGCAGTTCTTC.

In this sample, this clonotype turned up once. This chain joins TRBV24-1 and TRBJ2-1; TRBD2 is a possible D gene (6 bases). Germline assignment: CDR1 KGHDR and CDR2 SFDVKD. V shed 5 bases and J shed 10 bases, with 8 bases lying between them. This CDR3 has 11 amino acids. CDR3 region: CATSGGGEQFF. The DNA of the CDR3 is TGTGCCACCAGTGGGGGAGGCGAGCAGTTCTTC.

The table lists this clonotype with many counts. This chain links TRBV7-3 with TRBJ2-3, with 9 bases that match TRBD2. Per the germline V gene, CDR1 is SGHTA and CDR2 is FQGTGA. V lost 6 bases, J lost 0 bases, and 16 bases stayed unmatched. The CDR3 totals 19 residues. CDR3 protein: CASSPRPVAGALSTDTQYF. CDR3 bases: TGTGCCAGCAGTCCTCGCCCGGTAGCGGGGGCCCTTAGCACAGATACGCAGTATTTT.

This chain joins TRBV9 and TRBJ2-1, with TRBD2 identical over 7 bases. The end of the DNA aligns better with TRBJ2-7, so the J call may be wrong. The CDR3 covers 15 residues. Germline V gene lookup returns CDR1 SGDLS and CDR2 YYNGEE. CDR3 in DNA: TGTGCCAGCAGCGCGGGCCGGGGGGTTGGCAATGAGCAGTACTTC. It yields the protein CASSAGRGVGNEQYF.

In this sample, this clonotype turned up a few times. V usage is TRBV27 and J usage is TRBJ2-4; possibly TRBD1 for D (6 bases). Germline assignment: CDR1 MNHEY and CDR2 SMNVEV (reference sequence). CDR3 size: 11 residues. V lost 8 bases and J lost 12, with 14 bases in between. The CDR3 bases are TGTGCCAGCTCCCAGGGGCGAGGTCAGTACTTC. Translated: CASSQGRGQYF.

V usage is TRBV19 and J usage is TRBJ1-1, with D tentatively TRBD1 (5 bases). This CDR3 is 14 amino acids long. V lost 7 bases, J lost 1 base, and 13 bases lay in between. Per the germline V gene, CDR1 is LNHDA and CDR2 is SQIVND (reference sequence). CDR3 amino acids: CASNRWGKNTEAFF. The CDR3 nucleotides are TGTGCCAGTAATAGATGGGGGAAGAACACTGAAGCTTTCTTT.

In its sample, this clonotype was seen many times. CDR3 nucleotide sequence: TGTGCCAGCAGCCGACAAGGAGGGCCGCCAGAGACCCAGTACTTC. Its protein product is CASSRQGGPPETQYF. The V call is TRBV13, the J call TRBJ2-5; a possible D gene is TRBD2 (6 bases). Germline CDR1 is PRHDT and CDR2 is FYEKMQ (reference sequence). V shed 5 bases and J shed 4 bases, with 17 bases lying between them. The CDR3 has 15 residues.

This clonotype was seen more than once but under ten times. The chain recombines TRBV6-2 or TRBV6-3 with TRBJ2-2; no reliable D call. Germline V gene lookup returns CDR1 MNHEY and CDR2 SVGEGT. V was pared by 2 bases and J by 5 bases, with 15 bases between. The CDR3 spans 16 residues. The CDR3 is CASSYTAGRNTGELFF. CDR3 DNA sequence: TGTGCCAGCAGTTACACGGCAGGCAGAAATACCGGGGAGCTGTTTTTT.

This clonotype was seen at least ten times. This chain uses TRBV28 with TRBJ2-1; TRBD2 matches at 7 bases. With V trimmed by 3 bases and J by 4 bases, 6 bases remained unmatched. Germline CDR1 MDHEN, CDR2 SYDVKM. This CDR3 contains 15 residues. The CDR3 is CASSFYASGYNEQFF. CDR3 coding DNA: TGTGCCAGCAGTTTTTATGCTAGCGGTTACAATGAGCAGTTCTTC.

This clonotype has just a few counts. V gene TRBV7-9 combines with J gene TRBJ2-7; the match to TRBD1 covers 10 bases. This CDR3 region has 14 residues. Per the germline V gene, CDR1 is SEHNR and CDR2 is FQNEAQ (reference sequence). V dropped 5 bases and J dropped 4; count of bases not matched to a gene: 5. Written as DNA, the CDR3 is TGTGCCAGCAGCCATAGGACAGGGGGGTACGAGCAGTACTTC. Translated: CASSHRTGGYEQYF. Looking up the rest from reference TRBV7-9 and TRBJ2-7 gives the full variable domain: DTGVSQNPRHKITKRGQNVTFRCDPISEHNRLYWYRQTLGQGPEFLTYFQNEAQLEKSRLLSDRFSAERPKGSFSTLEIQRTEQGDSAMYLCASSHRTGGYEQYFGPGTRLTVT.

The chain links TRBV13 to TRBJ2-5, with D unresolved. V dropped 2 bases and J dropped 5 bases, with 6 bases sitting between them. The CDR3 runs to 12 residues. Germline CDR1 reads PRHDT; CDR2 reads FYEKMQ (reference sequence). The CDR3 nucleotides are TGTGCCAGCAGCTTATATATGGAGACCCAGTACTTC. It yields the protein CASSLYMETQYF.

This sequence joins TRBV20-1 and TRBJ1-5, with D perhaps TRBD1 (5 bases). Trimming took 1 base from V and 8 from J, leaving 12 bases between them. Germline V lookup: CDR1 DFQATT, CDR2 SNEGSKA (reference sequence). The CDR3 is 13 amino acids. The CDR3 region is CSARGTPLEPQHF. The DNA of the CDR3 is TGCAGTGCTAGAGGGACACCCTTGGAGCCCCAGCATTTT.